The clone carrying this T cell receptor (beta chain) was detected ten times or more. Antigen unknown. MiXCR was run by TCRdb on the 5' RACE reads, yielding one entry per CDR3 protein. The sample includes about 340,000 distinct CDR3 sequences, approximately 3.9% of them seen just once. Germline V CDR1 and CDR2: SGDLS, YYNGEE. The CDR3 runs 15 residues. V lost 0 bases, J lost 4 bases, and 4 bases stayed unmatched. The entry originates in a study of T cells after yellow fever vaccination. Study at large: Where fractions had low cell numbers, libraries were prepared from them with the SMART-Seq v4 Ultra Low Input RNA kit. Study-wide results and limits: Repertoires obtained by FACS sorting could include abundant clonotypes that entered as contaminants from the bulk population.

The source of this sequence is a young man who received the YFV17D yellow fever vaccine. The sample consisted of PBMCs, taken 5 days after the yellow fever booster vaccination. The chain couples TRBV9 to TRBJ2-5, with 9 bases that match TRBD2. CDR3 residues: CASSVGAGGLETQYF. CDR3 nucleotides: TGTGCCAGCAGCGTAGGGGCGGGGGGGCTAGAGACCCAGTACTTC.